This T cell receptor (beta chain) was sequenced for a study of blood T cell repertoires in COVID-19. Overall study: The study drew acute and convalescent COVID-19 samples from the United States, Italy and Spain.

This CDR3 comprises 16 residues. J gave up 3 bases and V 3 bases, and 4 bases lay outside the gene matches. Germline values: CDR1 MNHEY, CDR2 SVGAGI. In the original analysis: Using reference gene primer amplification, nucleated cell counts were estimated. Here immunoSEQ multiplex PCR was the method, and the copy in TCRdb shows in-frame clones only, minus some. Clone size and the V and J calls come from that table; the DNA yielded D and trimming. Found here are approximately 50,000 clones, roughly nine tenths of them singletons; the top ten hold 3.9%. The sequencing input was peripheral blood. This chain links TRBV6-5 with TRBJ2-6; 8 bases fit TRBD1. The sequence came from a human donor in a cohort sampled during active COVID-19. The CDR3 DNA reads TGTGCCAGCAGTTATCAGGGGGCTCGTGGGGCCAACGTCCTGACTTTC. This codes for CASSYQGARGANVLTF.